This entry lists 7 T cell receptor beta chains sequenced from one sample in a study of CD8+ T cells in alopecia areata. In each case, RNA was isolated and then reverse transcribed into cDNA as the sequencing template. Method: immunoSEQ multiplex PCR; TCRdb's copy keeps in-frame clones and lacks some. The sample lists over 250,000 clones; over 45% were seen once. As for treatment: oral pan-JAK inhibitor, 5-10 mg twice daily. The starting material was CD4+ T cells sorted from blood, obtained around week 54, from a patient treated with tofacitinib. The receptor set was obtained from a human donor with alopecia areata.

With respect to this clone: One junction end disagrees with the germline gene, perhaps due to a read error. V usage is TRBV25-1 and J usage is TRBJ1-6; D gene uncertain. Germline assignment: CDR1 MGHDK and CDR2 SYGVNS. This CDR3 is 9 amino acids long. The CDR3 region is CLGSSPLHF. For the CDR3, the DNA is TGCTTGGGGTCCTCACCCCTCCACTTT.

The genes are TRBV11-2 and TRBJ2-5; D not certain. CDR3 size: 16 residues. Germline V lookup: CDR1 SGHAT, CDR2 FQNNGV. The germline V and J ends were trimmed by 0 bases and 1 base, with 12 bases remaining between them. The CDR3 nucleotides are TGTGCCAGCAGCTTAGATGGGCTGGGTAGCCAAGAGACCCAGTACTTC. It specifies CASSLDGLGSQETQYF.

This clone occurred a few times. The rearrangement links TRBV4-2 to TRBJ1-1; no firm D call. The CDR3 is 16 residues long. The germline V and J ends were trimmed by 1 base and 0 bases, with 12 bases remaining between them. The V gene's germline CDR1 is LGHNA and CDR2 YNFKEQ. The CDR3 loop reads CASSQGGRLLNTEAFF. In DNA, the CDR3 is TGTGCCAGCAGCCAAGGAGGGCGACTGCTGAACACTGAAGCTTTCTTT.

The rearrangement uses TRBV29-1 and TRBJ1-4; D is unresolved. CDR3 length equals 13 residues. V was cut by 5 bases and J by 0 bases, with 7 bases left in between. Germline CDR1 reads SQVTM; CDR2 reads ANQGSEA. This CDR3 reads CSVLGATNEKLFF. CDR3 nucleotides: TGCAGCGTTTTAGGTGCAACTAATGAAAAACTGTTTTTT. Together with reference TRBV29-1 and TRBJ1-4, the CDR3 gives the full variable domain: SAVISQKPSRDICQRGTSLTIQCQVDSQVTMMFWYRQQPGQSLTLIATANQGSEATYESGFVIDKFPISRPNLTFSTLTVSNMSPEDSSIYLCSVLGATNEKLFFGSGTQLSVL.

The J gene is TRBJ2-3, the V gene TRBV7-9; 11 nucleotides align to TRBD2. Trimming cost V 4 bases and J 2 bases; bases outside gene matches: 8. Germline V gene lookup returns CDR1 SEHNR and CDR2 FQNEAQ (reference sequence). There are 17 residues in the CDR3. The DNA of the CDR3 is TGTGCCAGCAGCTGGCTAGCGGGGGGTCGTAACACAGATACGCAGTATTTT. Translation gives CASSWLAGGRNTDTQYF.

This clone was found a few times. This chain joins TRBV7-9 and TRBJ2-2; weak D call: TRBD2 (5 bases). The CDR3 sequence is 14 residues long. V was cut by 7 bases and J by 6 bases, with 15 bases left in between. Germline assignment: CDR1 SEHNR and CDR2 FQNEAQ (reference sequence). The DNA for the CDR3 is TGTGCCAGCACTCTCAGCGGAGTTGCCGGGGAGCTGTTTTTT. Protein product: CASTLSGVAGELFF.

This clone was counted a few times. In DNA form, the CDR3 reads TGCGCCAGCAGCCAAGAAGGGGCCGGAAACACCATATATTTT. Translation: CASSQEGAGNTIYF. The rearrangement links TRBV4-3 to TRBJ1-3, with a tentative D call TRBD1 (5 bases). This CDR3 spans 14 amino acids. The germline V gene has CDR1 LGHNA and CDR2 YSLEER. The V and J ends lost 0 bases and 4 bases respectively, with 7 bases between them.